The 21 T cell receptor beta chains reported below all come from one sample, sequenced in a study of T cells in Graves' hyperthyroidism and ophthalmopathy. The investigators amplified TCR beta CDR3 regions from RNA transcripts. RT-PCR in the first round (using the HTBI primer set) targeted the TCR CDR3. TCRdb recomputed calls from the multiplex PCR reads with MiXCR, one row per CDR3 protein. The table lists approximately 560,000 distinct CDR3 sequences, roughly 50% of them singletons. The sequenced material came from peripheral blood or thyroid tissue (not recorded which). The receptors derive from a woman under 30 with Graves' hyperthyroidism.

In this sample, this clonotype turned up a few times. The CDR3 region is CASSQGLSGYTF. In DNA, the CDR3 is TGTGCCAGCAGCCAAGGGTTGTCTGGCTACACCTTC. The chain employs TRBV11-3 and TRBJ1-2; D gene uncertain. This CDR3 spans 12 amino acids. Trimming removed 5 bases from V and 7 bases from J, with 11 bases in between. Germline CDR1 reads SGHNT; CDR2 reads YENEEA.

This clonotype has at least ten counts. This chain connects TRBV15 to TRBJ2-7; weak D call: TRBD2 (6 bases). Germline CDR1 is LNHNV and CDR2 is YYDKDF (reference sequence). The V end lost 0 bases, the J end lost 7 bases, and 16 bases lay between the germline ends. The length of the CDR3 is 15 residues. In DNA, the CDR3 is TGTGCCACCAGCAGAGAACAGGTCTTGGGGAGGGAGCAGTACTTC. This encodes CATSREQVLGREQYF.

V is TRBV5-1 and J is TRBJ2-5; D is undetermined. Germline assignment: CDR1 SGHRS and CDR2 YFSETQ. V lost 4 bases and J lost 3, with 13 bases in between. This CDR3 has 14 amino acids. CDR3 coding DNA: TGCGCCAGCAGCCCGACCCTGACGAAAGAGACCCAGTACTTC. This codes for CASSPTLTKETQYF.

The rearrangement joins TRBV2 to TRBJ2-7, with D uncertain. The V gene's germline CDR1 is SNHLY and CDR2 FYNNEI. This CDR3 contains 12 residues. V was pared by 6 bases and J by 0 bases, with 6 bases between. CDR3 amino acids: CASRGNSYEQYF. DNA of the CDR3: TGTGCCAGCAGGGGGAACTCCTACGAGCAGTACTTC.

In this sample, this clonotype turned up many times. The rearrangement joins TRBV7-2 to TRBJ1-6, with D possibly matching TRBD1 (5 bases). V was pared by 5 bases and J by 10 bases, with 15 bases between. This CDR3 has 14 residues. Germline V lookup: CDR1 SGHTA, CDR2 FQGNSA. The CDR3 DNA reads TGTGCCAGCAGCAGGGGACCCCTAGACTCACCCCTCCACTTT. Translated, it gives CASSRGPLDSPLHF.

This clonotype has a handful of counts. The CDR3 DNA reads TGCAGTGCCCGTAGGACGGATCAGCCCCAGCATTTT. Translating gives CSARRTDQPQHF. The genes are TRBV20-1 and TRBJ1-5; D remains unclear. The CDR3 covers 12 residues. CDR1 and CDR2 from the germline V gene are DFQATT and SNEGSKA (reference sequence). Trimming removed 6 bases from V and 5 bases from J, with 11 bases in between.

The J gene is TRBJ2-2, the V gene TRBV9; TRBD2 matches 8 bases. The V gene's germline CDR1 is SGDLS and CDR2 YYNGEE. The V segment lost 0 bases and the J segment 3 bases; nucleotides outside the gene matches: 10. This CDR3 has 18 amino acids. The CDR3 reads CASSVEGALAGHTGELFF. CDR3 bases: TGTGCCAGCAGCGTAGAAGGGGCGCTAGCGGGCCACACCGGGGAGCTGTTTTTT.

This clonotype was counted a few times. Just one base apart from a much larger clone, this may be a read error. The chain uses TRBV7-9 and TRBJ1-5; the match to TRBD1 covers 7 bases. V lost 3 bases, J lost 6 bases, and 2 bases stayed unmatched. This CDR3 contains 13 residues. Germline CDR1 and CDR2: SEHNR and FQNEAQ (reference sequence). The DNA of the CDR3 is TGTGCCAGCAGCTTTGACAGGGTTCAGCCCCAGCATTTT. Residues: CASSFDRVQPQHF.

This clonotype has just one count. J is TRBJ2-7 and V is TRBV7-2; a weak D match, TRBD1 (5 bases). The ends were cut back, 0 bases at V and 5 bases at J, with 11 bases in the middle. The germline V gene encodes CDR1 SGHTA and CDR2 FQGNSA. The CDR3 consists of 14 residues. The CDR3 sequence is CASSLATEGNEQYF. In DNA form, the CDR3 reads TGTGCCAGCAGCTTAGCGACAGAAGGGAACGAGCAGTACTTC.

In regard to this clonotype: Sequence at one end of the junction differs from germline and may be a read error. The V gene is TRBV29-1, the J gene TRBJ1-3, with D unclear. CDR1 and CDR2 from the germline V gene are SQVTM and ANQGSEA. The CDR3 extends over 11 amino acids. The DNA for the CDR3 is TGCAGCGGGGTAGCTGGGAACACCATATATTTT. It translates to CSGVAGNTIYF.

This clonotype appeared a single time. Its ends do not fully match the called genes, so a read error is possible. The CDR3 reads CASSQDLTKAGEAFF. CDR3 nucleotide sequence: TGCGCCAGCAGCCAAGATCTTACAAAGGCAGGGGAAGCTTTCTTT. This chain links TRBV7-9 with TRBJ1-1; maybe TRBD1 (5 bases). Germline loops: CDR1 SEHNR, CDR2 FQNEAQ (reference sequence). CDR3 size: 15 residues. The full variable domain, in which reference TRBV7-9 and TRBJ1-1 provide the parts outside the CDR3, is DTGVSQNPRHKITKRGQNVTFRCDPISEHNRLYWYRQTLGQGPEFLTYFQNEAQLEKSRLLSDRFSAERPKGSFSTLEIQRTEQGDSAMYLCASSQDLTKAGEAFFGQGTRLTVV.

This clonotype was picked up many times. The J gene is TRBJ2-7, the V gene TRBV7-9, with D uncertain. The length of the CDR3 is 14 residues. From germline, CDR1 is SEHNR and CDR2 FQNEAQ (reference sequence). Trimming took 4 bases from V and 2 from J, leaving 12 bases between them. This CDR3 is CASSSTDGPYEQYF. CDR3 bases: TGTGCCAGCAGCTCAACCGACGGACCCTACGAGCAGTACTTC.

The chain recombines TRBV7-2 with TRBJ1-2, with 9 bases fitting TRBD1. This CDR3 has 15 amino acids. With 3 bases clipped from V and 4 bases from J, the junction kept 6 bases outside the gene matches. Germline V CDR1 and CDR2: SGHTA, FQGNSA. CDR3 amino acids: CASSLEGQGPYGYTF. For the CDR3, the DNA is TGTGCCAGCAGCTTGGAGGGACAGGGACCCTATGGCTACACCTTC.

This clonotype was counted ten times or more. CDR3 coding DNA: TGTGCCATCAGTGAGTCGAACAGGGGGCTTGGTCAGCCCCAGCATTTT. Translating it yields CAISESNRGLGQPQHF. The gene calls are TRBV10-3 and TRBJ1-5, with 9 bases identical to TRBD1. CDR3 length: 16 residues. CDR1 is ENHRY, CDR2 SYGVKD, per germline. V dropped 0 bases and J dropped 6; count of bases not matched to a gene: 6.

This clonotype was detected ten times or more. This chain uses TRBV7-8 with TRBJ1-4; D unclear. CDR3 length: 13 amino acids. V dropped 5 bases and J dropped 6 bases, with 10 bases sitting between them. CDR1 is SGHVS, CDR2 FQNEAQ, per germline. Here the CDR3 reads CASSPGWDEKLFF. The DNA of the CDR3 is TGTGCCAGCAGCCCGGGATGGGATGAAAAACTGTTTTTT.

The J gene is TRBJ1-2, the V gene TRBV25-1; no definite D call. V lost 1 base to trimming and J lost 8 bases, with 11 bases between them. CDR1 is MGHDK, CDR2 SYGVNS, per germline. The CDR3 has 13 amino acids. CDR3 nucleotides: TGTGCCAGCAGTGAATTTCGGGTACGGGGCTACACCTTC. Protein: CASSEFRVRGYTF.

The CDR3 reads CASSLARQGNYEQYF. In nucleotides, the CDR3 is TGTGCCAGCAGCTTAGCGCGGCAGGGAAACTACGAGCAGTACTTC. This chain links TRBV7-2 with TRBJ2-7, with TRBD1 as a possible D gene (5 bases). V lost 0 bases to trimming and J lost 3 bases, with 12 bases between them. CDR1 SGHTA and CDR2 FQGNSA come from the germline V gene. CDR3 size: 15 residues.

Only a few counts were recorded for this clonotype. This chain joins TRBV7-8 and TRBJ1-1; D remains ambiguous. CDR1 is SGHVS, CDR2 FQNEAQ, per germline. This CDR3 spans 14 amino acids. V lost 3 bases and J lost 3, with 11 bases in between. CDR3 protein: CASSFGVEYTEAFF. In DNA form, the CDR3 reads TGTGCCAGCAGCTTTGGGGTTGAATACACTGAAGCTTTCTTT.

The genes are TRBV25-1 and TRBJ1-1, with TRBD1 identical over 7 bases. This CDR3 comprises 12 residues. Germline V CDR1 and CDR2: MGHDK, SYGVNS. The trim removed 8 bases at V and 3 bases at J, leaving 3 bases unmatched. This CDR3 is CASPGQYTEAFF. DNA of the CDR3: TGTGCCAGCCCGGGACAGTACACTGAAGCTTTCTTT.

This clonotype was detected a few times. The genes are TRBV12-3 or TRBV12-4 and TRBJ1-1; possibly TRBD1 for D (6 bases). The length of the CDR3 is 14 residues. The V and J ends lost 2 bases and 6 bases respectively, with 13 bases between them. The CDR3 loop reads CASSLIGGRPEAFF. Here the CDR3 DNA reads TGTGCCAGCAGTTTAATAGGGGGAAGGCCTGAAGCTTTCTTT.

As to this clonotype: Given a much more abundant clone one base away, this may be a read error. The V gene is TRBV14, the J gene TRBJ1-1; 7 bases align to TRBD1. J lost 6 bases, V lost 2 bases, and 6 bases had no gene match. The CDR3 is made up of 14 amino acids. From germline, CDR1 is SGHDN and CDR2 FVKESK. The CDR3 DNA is TGTGCCAGCAGCCAACGAATACAGGGGTCTGAAGCTTTCTTT. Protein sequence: CASSQRIQGSEAFF.